These 18 T cell receptor beta chains were all obtained from the same sample, sequenced in a study of early T cells in non-severe SARS-CoV-2 infection. TCRdb itself ran the 5' RACE reads through MiXCR, one entry per CDR3 protein. The sample comprises tens of thousands of distinct CDR3 sequences, roughly 6.8% of which are singletons, and under 5% rests with the top ten. The sample comprised whole blood. The receptors come from an adult who was a healthcare worker with PCR-confirmed SARS-CoV-2 infection or an uninfected control (not recorded which).

V is TRBV6-5 and J is TRBJ2-5, with 7 bases that match TRBD1. Germline trimming cut 0 bases from V and 5 bases from J; bases unmatched to any gene: 3. The CDR3 spans 14 residues. Per germline, CDR1 MNHEY and CDR2 SVGAGI. CDR3 DNA: TGTGCCAGCAGTTACTCGCGCAGGGGGGAGACCCAGTACTTC. It specifies CASSYSRRGETQYF.

The chain recombines TRBV6-2 or TRBV6-3 with TRBJ1-1; 7 nucleotides line up with TRBD1. Trimming took 2 bases from V and 1 from J; bases not matched to a gene: 1. CDR1 and CDR2 from the germline V gene are MNHEY and SVGEGT. CDR3 size: 14 residues. The CDR3 region has the DNA TGTGCCAGCAGTTACGGGACAGAGAACACTGAAGCTTTCTTT. Its protein is CASSYGTENTEAFF.

This clonotype was seen many times. V is TRBV5-1 and J is TRBJ2-3; no definite D call. Between the trimmed V and J ends, which lost 1 base and 2 bases, there was a span of 11 bases. CDR3 size: 15 residues. Germline V gene lookup returns CDR1 SGHRS and CDR2 YFSETQ. CDR3 loop: CASSLNSPTTDTQYF. The CDR3, as DNA: TGCGCCAGCAGCTTGAATAGCCCCACCACAGATACGCAGTATTTT.

This clonotype has at least ten counts. This rearrangement joins TRBV4-2 to TRBJ2-6; 7 bases map to TRBD1. This CDR3 region has 18 residues. The V gene's germline CDR1 is LGHNA and CDR2 YNFKEQ. Trimming removed 1 base from V and 0 bases from J; junction bases left unmatched: 6. The CDR3 sequence is CASSQVVGQTSGANVLTF. The CDR3 nucleotides are TGTGCCAGCAGCCAAGTTGTGGGACAGACCTCTGGGGCCAACGTCCTGACTTTC.

V is TRBV6-2 or TRBV6-3 and J is TRBJ2-3; no firm D call. Per germline, CDR1 MNHEY and CDR2 SVGEGT. The CDR3 contains 13 residues. Trimming pared 4 bases from V and 8 bases from J, leaving 13 bases between. The CDR3 spells CASSFPSPGTQYF. The CDR3 DNA sequence: TGTGCCAGCAGTTTCCCGTCCCCGGGTACGCAGTATTTT.

This clonotype was counted at least ten times. The V gene is TRBV5-6, the J gene TRBJ2-7, with 9 nucleotides matching TRBD1. There are 14 residues in the CDR3. CDR1 and CDR2 (germline): SGHDT, YYEEEE. The V segment lost 3 bases and the J segment 1 base; nucleotides outside the gene matches: 2. CDR3 in amino acids: CASSWGQGSYEQYF. The CDR3 DNA sequence: TGTGCCAGCAGCTGGGGACAGGGTTCCTACGAGCAGTACTTC.

The chain carries TRBV7-6 and TRBJ2-3, with TRBD2 matching 9 bases. Germline lookup yields CDR1 SGHVS and CDR2 FNYEAQ. The CDR3 has 15 amino acids. The V gene end was trimmed by 1 base and the J gene end by 2 bases; junction bases not matched to a gene: 1. CDR3 DNA sequence: TGTGCCAGCAGCTTAGGCGGGGGGGACACAGATACGCAGTATTTT. Translation: CASSLGGGDTDTQYF.

This clonotype was observed many times. The V call is TRBV29-1, the J call TRBJ2-7; possibly TRBD1 or TRBD2 for D (5 bases each). Germline assignment: CDR1 SQVTM and CDR2 ANQGSEA. V lost 6 bases and J 2 bases, leaving 11 bases between the germline ends. CDR3 length: 12 residues. CDR3 in amino acids: CSVRDGPYEQYF. The CDR3 coding sequence is TGCAGCGTCCGGGACGGCCCCTACGAGCAGTACTTC.

The chain joins TRBV27 to TRBJ2-1; weak D call: TRBD1 (6 bases). Germline V lookup: CDR1 MNHEY, CDR2 SMNVEV (reference sequence). The ends were cut back, 6 bases at V and 8 bases at J, with 8 bases in the middle. This CDR3 has 11 amino acids. The CDR3 reads CASRGAYEQFF. CDR3 DNA: TGTGCCAGCAGGGGGGCCTATGAGCAGTTCTTC.

Many counts were recorded for this clonotype. The V call is TRBV7-2, the J call TRBJ2-3; D ambiguous. Trimming pared 1 base from V and 1 base from J, leaving 12 bases between. CDR3 length: 16 amino acids. Germline values: CDR1 SGHTA, CDR2 FQGNSA. The CDR3 DNA sequence: TGTGCCAGCAGCTTAGACAGCTACTCCCGCACAGATACGCAGTATTTT. This codes for CASSLDSYSRTDTQYF.

The chain links TRBV5-6 to TRBJ2-7, with D perhaps assigned TRBD1 or TRBD2 (5 bases each). The germline V and J ends were trimmed by 4 bases and 1 base, with 15 bases remaining between them. Germline assignment: CDR1 SGHDT and CDR2 YYEEEE. CDR3 length: 15 amino acids. CDR3 residues: CASSTTGKGSYEQYF. CDR3 nucleotides: TGTGCCAGCAGCACGACGGGAAAGGGGTCCTACGAGCAGTACTTC.

This clonotype was recorded a few times. The rearrangement links TRBV6-6 to TRBJ2-3; tentative D call: TRBD1 (8 bases). Germline loops: CDR1 MNHNY, CDR2 SVGAGI (reference sequence). Between the trimmed V and J ends, which lost 5 bases and 0 bases, there was a span of 21 bases. The CDR3 extends over 18 amino acids. CDR3 nucleotides: TGTGCCAGCAGTCCCTACAGGGGGGGTTCGCCTAGCACAGATACGCAGTATTTT. Encoded protein: CASSPYRGGSPSTDTQYF.

This clonotype appeared many times. The chain couples TRBV4-3 to TRBJ2-7; D may be TRBD1 (5 bases). The CDR3 is 19 residues long. The V and J ends lost 0 bases and 3 bases respectively, with 24 bases between them. The germline gives CDR1 LGHNA, CDR2 YSLEER. CDR3 sequence reads: CASSQDFRSLGLGLYEQYF. The CDR3 DNA is TGCGCCAGCAGCCAAGACTTTAGGTCCCTGGGGCTGGGCCTCTACGAGCAGTACTTC.

This clonotype was observed a few times. The chain uses TRBV5-1 and TRBJ2-7, with 10 nucleotides matching TRBD1. The CDR3 runs 15 residues. Germline CDR1 SGHRS, CDR2 YFSETQ. V lost 4 bases and J lost 5; bases outside the gene matches: 9. The CDR3 sequence is CASSHRDRGQHEQYF. DNA for the CDR3: TGCGCCAGCAGCCACCGGGACAGGGGTCAACACGAGCAGTACTTC.

This chain joins TRBV28 and TRBJ2-5; the D call may be TRBD1 or TRBD2 (5 bases each). Germline loops: CDR1 MDHEN, CDR2 SYDVKM. CDR3 length: 14 amino acids. Trimming stripped 5 bases from V and 7 bases from J, with 17 bases between. This CDR3 reads CASSLPGPAMTQYF. The DNA of the CDR3 is TGTGCCAGCAGTCTTCCGGGACCGGCCATGACCCAGTACTTC.

This clonotype was picked up a small number of times. This sequence joins TRBV9 and TRBJ2-7; TRBD1 aligns across 9 bases. V lost 0 bases, J lost 5 bases, and 6 bases stayed unmatched. CDR3 length equals 15 residues. Per germline, CDR1 SGDLS and CDR2 YYNGEE. The CDR3 coding sequence is TGTGCCAGCAGCGTAGACGGGGACAGGGTAGACGAGCAGTACTTC. It is translated as CASSVDGDRVDEQYF.

This clonotype showed up many times. The chain employs TRBV4-2 and TRBJ2-2; 11 positions agree with TRBD2. CDR1 and CDR2 (germline): LGHNA, YNFKEQ. V shed 0 bases and J 3 bases; nucleotides not matched to a gene: 6. The CDR3 is 18 amino acids. The CDR3, as DNA: TGTGCCAGCAGCCAAGACCGTACTAGCGGGGGATACACCGGGGAGCTGTTTTTT. It yields the protein CASSQDRTSGGYTGELFF.

V and J are TRBV28 and TRBJ1-2, with unresolved D. Trimming removed 2 bases from V and 7 bases from J, with 11 bases in between. This CDR3 has 13 residues. Germline V gene data show CDR1 as MDHEN and CDR2 as SYDVKM. CDR3 bases: TGTGCCAGCAGTTTAGTTGGAGGGTTTGGCTACACCTTC. Its translation: CASSLVGGFGYTF.